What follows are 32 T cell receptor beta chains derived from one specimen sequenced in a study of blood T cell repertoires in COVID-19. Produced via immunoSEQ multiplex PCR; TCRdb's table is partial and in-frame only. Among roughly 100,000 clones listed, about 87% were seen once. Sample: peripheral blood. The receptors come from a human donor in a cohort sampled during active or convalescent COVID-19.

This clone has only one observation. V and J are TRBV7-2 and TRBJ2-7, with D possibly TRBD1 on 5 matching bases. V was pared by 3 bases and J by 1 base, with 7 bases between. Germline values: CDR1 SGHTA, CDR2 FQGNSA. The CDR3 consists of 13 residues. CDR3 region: CASSFSGSYEQYF. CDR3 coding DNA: TGTGCCAGCAGCTTTTCAGGGTCCTACGAGCAGTACTTC.

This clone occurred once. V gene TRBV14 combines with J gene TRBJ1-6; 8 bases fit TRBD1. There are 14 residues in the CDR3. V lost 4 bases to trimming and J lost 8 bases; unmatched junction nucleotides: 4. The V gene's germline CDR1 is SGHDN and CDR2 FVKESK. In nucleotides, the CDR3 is TGTGCCAGCAGCCTTCGGACAGGGTATTCACCCCTCCACTTT. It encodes CASSLRTGYSPLHF.

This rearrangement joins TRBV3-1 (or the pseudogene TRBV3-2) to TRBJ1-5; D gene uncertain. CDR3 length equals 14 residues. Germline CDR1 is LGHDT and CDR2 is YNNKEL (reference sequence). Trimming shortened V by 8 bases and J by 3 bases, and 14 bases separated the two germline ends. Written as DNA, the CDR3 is TGTGCCAGCGGGGAGGGTAGGTACAATCAGCCCCAGCATTTT. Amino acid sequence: CASGEGRYNQPQHF.

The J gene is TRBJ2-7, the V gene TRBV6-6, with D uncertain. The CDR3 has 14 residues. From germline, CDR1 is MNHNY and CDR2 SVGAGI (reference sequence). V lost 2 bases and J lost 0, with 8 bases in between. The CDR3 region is CASSYEAVSYEQYF. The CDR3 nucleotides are TGTGCCAGCAGTTACGAGGCAGTCTCCTACGAGCAGTACTTC.

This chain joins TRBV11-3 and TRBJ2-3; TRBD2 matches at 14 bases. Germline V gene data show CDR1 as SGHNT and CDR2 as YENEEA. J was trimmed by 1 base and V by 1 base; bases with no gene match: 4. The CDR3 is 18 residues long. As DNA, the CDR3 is TGTGCCAGCAGCTTAGTGGGGACTAGCGGGGGCCGCACAGATACGCAGTATTTT. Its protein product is CASSLVGTSGGRTDTQYF. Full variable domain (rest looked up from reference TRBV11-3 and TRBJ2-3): EAGVVQSPRYKIIEKKQPVAFWCNPISGHNTLYWYLQNLGQGPELLIRYENEEAVDDSQLPKDRFSAERLKGVDSTLKIQPAELGDSAVYLCASSLVGTSGGRTDTQYFGPGTRLTVL.

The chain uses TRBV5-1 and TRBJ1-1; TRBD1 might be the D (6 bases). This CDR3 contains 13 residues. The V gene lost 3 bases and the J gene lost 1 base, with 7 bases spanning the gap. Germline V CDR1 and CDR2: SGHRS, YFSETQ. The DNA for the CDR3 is TGCGCCAGCAGCTGGACAGCGAACACTGAAGCTTTCTTT. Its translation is CASSWTANTEAFF.

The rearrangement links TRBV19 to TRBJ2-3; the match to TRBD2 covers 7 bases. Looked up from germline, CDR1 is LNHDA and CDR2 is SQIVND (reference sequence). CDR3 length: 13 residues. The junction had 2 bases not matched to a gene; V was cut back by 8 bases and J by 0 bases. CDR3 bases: TGTGCCAGTCGGGAGGATAGCACAGATACGCAGTATTTT. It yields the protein CASREDSTDTQYF.

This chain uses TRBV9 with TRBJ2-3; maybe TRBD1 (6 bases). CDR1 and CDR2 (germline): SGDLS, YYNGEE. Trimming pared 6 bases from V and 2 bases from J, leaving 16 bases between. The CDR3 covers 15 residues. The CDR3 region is CASNKGHSNTDTQYF. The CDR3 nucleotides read TGTGCCAGCAACAAGGGACACTCTAACACAGATACGCAGTATTTT.

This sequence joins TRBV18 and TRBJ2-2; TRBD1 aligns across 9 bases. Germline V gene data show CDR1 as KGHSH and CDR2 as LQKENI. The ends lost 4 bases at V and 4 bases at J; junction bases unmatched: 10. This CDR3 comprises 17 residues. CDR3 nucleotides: TGTGCCAGCTCACTAAACCGGGACAGGGTGGCCACCGGGGAGCTGTTTTTT. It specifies CASSLNRDRVATGELFF. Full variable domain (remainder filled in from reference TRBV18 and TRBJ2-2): NAGVMQNPRHLVRRRGQEARLRCSPMKGHSHVYWYRQLPEEGLKFMVYLQKENIIDESGMPKERFSAEFPKEGPSILRIQQVVRGDSAAYFCASSLNRDRVATGELFFGEGSRLTVL.

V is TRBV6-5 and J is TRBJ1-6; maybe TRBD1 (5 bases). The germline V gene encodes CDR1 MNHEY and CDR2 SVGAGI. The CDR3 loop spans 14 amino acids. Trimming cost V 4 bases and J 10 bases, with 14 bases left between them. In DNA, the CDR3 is TGTGCCAGCAGTTTCGACAGCGCCCTCTCACCCCTCCACTTT. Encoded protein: CASSFDSALSPLHF.

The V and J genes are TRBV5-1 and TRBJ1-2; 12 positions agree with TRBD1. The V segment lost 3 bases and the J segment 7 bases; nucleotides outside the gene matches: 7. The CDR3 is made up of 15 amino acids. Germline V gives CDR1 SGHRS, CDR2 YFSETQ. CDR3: CASSSVGTGGLGYTF. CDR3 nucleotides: TGCGCCAGCAGCTCGGTCGGGACAGGGGGCCTTGGCTACACCTTC.

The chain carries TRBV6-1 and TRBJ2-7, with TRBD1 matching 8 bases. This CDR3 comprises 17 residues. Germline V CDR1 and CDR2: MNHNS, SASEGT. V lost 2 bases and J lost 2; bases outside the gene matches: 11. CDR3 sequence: CASSERHGTGSTYEQYF. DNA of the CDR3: TGTGCCAGCAGTGAAAGACATGGGACAGGCTCAACCTACGAGCAGTACTTC.

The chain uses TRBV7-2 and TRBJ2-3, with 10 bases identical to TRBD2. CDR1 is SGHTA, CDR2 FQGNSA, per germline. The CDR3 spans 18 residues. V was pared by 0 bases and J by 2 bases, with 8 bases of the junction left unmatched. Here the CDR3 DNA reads TGTGCCAGCAGCTTAGCTAGCGGGGGGTTTCGCCTCACAGATACGCAGTATTTT. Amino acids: CASSLASGGFRLTDTQYF.

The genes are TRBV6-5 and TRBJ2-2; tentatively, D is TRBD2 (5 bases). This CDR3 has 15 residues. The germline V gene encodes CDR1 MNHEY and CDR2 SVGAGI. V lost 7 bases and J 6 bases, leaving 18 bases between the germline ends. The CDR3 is CASTKRRRTAGELFF. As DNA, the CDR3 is TGTGCCAGCACCAAAAGGAGGAGAACGGCCGGGGAGCTGTTTTTT.

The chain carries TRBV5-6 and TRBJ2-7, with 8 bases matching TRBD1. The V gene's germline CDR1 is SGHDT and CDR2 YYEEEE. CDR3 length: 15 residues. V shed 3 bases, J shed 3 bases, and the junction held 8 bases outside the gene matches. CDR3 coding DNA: TGTGCCAGCAGCTCCGACCGACAGGGGTTCTACGAGCAGTACTTC. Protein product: CASSSDRQGFYEQYF.

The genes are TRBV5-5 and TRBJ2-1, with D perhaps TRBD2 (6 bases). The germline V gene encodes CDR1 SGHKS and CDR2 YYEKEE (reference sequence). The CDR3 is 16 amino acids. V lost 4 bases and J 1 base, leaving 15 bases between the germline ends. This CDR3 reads CASSHLAGGSYNEQFF. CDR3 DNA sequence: TGTGCCAGCAGCCATCTTGCCGGGGGATCCTACAATGAGCAGTTCTTC.

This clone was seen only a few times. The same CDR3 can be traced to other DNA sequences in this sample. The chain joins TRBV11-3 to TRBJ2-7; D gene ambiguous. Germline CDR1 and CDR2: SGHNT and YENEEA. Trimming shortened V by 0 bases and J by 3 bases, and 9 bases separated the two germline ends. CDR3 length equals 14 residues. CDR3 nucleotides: TGTGCCAGCAGCTTAGATCCCAGATTCTACGAGCAGTACTTC. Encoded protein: CASSLDPRFYEQYF.

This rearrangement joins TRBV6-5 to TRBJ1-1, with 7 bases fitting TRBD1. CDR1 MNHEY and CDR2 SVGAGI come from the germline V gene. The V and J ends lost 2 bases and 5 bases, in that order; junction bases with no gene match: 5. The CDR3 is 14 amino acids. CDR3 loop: CASSYRGRGTEAFF. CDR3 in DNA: TGTGCCAGCAGTTACAGGGGGCGAGGAACTGAAGCTTTCTTT.

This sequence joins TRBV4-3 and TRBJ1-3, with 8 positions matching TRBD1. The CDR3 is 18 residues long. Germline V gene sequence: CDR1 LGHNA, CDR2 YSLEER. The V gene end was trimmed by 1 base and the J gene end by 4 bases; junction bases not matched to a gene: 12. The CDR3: CASSQGYAGGNLGNTIYF. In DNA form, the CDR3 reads TGCGCCAGCAGCCAAGGGTACGCAGGGGGCAATTTGGGAAACACCATATATTTT.

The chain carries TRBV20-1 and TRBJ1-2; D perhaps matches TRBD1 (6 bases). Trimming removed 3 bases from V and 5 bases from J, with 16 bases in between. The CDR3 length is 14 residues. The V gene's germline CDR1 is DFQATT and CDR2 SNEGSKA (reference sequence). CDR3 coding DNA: TGCAGTGCTAGTCAGAGGGGGGGTTGGTATGGCTACACCTTC. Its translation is CSASQRGGWYGYTF.

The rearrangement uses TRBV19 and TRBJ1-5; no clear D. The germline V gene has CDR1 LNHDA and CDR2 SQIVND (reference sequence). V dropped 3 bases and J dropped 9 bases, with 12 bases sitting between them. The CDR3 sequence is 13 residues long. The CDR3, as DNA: TGTGCCAGTAGTATTCCCTATCGGTTGCCCCAGCATTTT. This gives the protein CASSIPYRLPQHF.

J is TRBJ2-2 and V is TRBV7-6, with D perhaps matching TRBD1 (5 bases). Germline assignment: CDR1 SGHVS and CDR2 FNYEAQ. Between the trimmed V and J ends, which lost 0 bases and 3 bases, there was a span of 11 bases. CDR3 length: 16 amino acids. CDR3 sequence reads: CASSLAGVGDTGELFF. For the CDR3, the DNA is TGTGCCAGCAGCTTAGCGGGCGTAGGGGACACCGGGGAGCTGTTTTTT.

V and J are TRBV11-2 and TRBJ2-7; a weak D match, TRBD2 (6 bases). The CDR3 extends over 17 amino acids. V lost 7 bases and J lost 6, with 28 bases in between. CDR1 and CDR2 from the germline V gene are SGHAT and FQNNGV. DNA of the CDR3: TGTGCCAGCAACCATTACCCCCGCGCGCGGGAAACCATCGAGCAGTACTTC. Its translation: CASNHYPRARETIEQYF. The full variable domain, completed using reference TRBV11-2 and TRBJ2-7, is EAGVAQSPRYKIIEKRQSVAFWCNPISGHATLYWYQQILGQGPKLLIQFQNNGVVDDSQLPKDRFSAERLKGVDSTLKIQPAKLEDSAVYLCASNHYPRARETIEQYFGPGTRLTVT.

CDR3 DNA: TGTGCCAGTAGCGGACAGAGCCCCAATCAGCCCCAGCATTTT. It is translated as CASSGQSPNQPQHF. This rearrangement joins TRBV19 to TRBJ1-5; D is possibly TRBD1 (6 bases). The length of the CDR3 is 14 residues. V was clipped by 6 bases and J by 3 bases, with 12 bases between them. Germline V gene lookup returns CDR1 LNHDA and CDR2 SQIVND (reference sequence).

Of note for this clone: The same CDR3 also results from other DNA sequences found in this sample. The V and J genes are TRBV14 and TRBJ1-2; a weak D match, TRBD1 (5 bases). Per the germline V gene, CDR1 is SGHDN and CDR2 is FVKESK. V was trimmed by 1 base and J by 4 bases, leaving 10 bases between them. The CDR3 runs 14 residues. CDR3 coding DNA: TGTGCCAGCAGCCAAGTGGGACTTACCTATGGCTACACCTTC. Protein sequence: CASSQVGLTYGYTF. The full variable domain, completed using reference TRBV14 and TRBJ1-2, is EAGVTQFPSHSVIEKGQTVTLRCDPISGHDNLYWYRRVMGKEIKFLLHFVKESKQDESGMPNNRFLAERTGGTYSTLKVQPAELEDSGVYFCASSQVGLTYGYTFGSGTRLTVV.

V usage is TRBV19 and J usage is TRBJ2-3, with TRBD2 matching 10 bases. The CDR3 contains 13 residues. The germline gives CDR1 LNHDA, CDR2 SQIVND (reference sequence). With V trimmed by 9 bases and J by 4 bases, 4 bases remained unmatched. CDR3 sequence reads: CASKSGGADTQYF. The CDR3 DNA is TGTGCCAGCAAGAGCGGGGGGGCAGATACGCAGTATTTT.

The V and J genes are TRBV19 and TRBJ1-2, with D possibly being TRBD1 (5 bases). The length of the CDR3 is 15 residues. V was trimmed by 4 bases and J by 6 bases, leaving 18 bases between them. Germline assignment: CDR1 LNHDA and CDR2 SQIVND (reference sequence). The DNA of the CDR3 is TGTGCCAGTAGTACCTTCGGGGGGTCGGGAGATGGCTACACCTTC. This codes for CASSTFGGSGDGYTF.

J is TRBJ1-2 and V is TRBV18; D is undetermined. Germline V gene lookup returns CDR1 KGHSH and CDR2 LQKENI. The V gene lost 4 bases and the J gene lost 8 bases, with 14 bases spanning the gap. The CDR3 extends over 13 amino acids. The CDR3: CASSQAPAGGYTF. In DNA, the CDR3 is TGTGCCAGCTCACAGGCGCCGGCGGGCGGCTACACCTTC.

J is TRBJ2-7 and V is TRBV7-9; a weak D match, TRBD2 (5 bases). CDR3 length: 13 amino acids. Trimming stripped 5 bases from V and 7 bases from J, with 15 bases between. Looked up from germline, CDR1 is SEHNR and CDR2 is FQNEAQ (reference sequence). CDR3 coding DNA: TGTGCCAGCAGCCCCACACGGGGTGGAGAGCAGTACTTC. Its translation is CASSPTRGGEQYF.

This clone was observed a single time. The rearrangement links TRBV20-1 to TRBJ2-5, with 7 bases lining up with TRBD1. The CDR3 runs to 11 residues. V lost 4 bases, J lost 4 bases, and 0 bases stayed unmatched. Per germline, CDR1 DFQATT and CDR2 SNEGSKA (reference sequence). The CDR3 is CSANRGETQYF. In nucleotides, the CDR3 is TGCAGTGCTAACAGGGGAGAGACCCAGTACTTC.

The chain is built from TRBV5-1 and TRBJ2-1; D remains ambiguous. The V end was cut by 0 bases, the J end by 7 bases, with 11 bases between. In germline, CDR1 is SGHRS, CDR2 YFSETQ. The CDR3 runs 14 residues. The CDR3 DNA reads TGCGCCAGCAGCTTGGACTATCCGGATAATGAGCAGTTCTTC. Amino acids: CASSLDYPDNEQFF.

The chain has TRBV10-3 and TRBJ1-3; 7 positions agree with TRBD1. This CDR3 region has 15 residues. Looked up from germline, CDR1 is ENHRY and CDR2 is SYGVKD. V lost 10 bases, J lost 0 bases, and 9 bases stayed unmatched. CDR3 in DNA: TGTGCCACCGGAGGGGGACAGAGCTCTGGAAACACCATATATTTT. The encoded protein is CATGGGQSSGNTIYF.